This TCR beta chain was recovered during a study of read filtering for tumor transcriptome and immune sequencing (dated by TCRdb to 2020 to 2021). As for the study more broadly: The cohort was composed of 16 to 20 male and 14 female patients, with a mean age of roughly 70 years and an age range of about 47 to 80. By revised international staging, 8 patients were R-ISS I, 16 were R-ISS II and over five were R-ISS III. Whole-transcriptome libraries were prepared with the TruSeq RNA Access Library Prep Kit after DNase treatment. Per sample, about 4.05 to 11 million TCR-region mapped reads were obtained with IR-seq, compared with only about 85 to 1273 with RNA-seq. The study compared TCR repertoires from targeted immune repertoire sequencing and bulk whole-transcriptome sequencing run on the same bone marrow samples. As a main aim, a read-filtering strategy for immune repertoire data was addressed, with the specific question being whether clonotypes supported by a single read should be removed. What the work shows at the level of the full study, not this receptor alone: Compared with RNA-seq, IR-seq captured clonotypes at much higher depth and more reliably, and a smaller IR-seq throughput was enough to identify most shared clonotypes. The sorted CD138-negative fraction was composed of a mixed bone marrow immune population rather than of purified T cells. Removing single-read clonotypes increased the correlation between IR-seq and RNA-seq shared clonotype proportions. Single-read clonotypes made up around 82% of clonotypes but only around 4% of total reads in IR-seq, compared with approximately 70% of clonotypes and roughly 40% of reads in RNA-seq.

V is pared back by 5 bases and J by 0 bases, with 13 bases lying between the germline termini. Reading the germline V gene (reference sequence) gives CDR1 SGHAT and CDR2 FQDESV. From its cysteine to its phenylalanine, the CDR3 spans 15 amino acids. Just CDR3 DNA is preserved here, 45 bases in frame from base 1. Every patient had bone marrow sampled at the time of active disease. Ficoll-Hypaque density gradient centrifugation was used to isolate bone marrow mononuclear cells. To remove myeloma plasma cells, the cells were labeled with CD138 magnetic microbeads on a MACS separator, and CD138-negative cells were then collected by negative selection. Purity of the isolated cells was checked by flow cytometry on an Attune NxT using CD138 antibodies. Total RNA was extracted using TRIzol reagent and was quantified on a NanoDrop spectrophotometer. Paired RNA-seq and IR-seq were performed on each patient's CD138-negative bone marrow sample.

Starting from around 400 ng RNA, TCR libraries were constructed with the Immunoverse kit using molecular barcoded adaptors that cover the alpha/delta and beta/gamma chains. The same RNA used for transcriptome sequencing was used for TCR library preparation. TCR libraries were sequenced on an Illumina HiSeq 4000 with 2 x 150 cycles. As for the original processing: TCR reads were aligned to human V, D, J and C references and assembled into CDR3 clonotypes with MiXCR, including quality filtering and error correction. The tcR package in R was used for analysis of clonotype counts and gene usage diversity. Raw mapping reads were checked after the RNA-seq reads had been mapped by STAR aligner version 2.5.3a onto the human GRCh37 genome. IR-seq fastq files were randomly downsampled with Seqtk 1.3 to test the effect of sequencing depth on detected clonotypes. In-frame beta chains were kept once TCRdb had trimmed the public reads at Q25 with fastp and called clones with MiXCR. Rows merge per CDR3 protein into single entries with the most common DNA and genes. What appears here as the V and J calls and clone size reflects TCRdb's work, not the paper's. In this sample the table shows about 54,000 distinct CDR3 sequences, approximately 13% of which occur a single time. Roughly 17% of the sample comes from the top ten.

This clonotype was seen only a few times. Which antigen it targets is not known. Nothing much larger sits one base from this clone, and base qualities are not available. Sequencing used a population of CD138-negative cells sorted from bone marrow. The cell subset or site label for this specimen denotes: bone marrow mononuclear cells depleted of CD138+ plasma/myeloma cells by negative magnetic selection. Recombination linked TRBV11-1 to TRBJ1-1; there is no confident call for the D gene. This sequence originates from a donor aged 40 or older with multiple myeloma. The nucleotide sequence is TGTGCCAGCAGCCACGCCCAGCAACTGAACACTGAAGCTTTCTTT. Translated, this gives CASSHAQQLNTEAFF.